The sequence of this T cell receptor (beta chain) was determined in a study of radiotherapy plus CTLA-4 blockade in lung cancer. Some clones are missing from TCRdb's copy, which holds only in-frame ones; the method was immunoSEQ multiplex PCR. The table records some 50,000 clones, more than 60% of them present only once. Trimming left V 5 bases short and J 1 base short, with 12 bases between. Looked up from germline, CDR1 is SGHAT and CDR2 is FQNNGV. This CDR3 has 14 amino acids. This sample comprised peripheral blood, obtained from a patient treated with radiotherapy plus ipilimumab. V is TRBV11-2 and J is TRBJ2-7; TRBD2 is a possible D gene (7 bases). This TCR was sampled from a human donor with non-small cell lung cancer who had a partial response to radiotherapy plus ipilimumab. As DNA, the CDR3 is TGTGCCAGCAGCGAGGGGGGGGTTTCCTACGAGCAGTACTTC. It translates to CASSEGGVSYEQYF.